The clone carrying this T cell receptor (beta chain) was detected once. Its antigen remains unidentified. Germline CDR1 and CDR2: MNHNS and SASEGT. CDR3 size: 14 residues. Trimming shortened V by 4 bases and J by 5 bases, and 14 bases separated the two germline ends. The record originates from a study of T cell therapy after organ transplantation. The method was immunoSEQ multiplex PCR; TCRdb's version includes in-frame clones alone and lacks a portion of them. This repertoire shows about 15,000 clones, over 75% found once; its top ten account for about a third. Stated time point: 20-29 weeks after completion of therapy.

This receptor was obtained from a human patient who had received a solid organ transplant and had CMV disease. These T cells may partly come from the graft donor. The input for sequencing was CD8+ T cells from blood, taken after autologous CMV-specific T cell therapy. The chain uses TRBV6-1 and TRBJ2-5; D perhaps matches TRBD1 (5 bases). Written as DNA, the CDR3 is TGTGCCAGCAGTGTCAGCGCAGGGTGGGAGACCCAGTACTTC. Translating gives CASSVSAGWETQYF.